This TCR beta chain came from a study of blood T cell repertoires in COVID-19. Study-level information: The analysed material was cDNA or gDNA that came from T cells, B-cell-depleted T cells, or PBMCs.

CDR1 is MNHEY, CDR2 SMNVEV, per germline (reference sequence). J lost 2 bases, V lost 5 bases, and 11 bases had no gene match. The CDR3 totals 16 residues. The assay was immunoSEQ multiplex PCR, and TCRdb's table has in-frame clones only and misses some. The data hold 290,000 or so clones, with around 91% observed a single time. Those enrolled, adults aged roughly 18 to 95 years, came from 25 or so US areas. Cohorts were assigned according to the clinical history that participants reported. This clone came up once. The chain carries TRBV27 and TRBJ2-7; 8 nucleotides line up with TRBD2. The receptor was isolated from a woman between 18 and 29 years old with acute COVID-19. The specimen was PBMCs or T cells enriched from blood (not recorded which). The CDR3 coding sequence is TGTGCCAGCAGTCCCCCGGGACTAGTCGCCCCCTACGAGCAGTACTTC. Encoded protein: CASSPPGLVAPYEQYF.